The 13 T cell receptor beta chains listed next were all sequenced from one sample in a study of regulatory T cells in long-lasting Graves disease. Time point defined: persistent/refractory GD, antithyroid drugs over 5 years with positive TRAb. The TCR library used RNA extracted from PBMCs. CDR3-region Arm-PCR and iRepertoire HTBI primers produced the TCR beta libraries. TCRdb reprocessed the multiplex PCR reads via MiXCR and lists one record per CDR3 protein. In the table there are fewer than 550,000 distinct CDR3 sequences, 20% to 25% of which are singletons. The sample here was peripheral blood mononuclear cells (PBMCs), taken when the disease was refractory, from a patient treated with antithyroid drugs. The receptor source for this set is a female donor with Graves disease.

The CDR3 DNA reads as TGTGCCAGTAGTTCCGCCTGGACAGGGATCGATCAGCCCCAGCATTTT. Its translation: CASSSAWTGIDQPQHF. The rearrangement uses TRBV19 and TRBJ1-5; TRBD1 aligns across 8 bases. Germline V gives CDR1 LNHDA, CDR2 SQIVND (reference sequence). This CDR3 is built from 16 residues. After removal of 5 bases from V and 5 bases from J, the junction contained 11 bases not matched to a gene.

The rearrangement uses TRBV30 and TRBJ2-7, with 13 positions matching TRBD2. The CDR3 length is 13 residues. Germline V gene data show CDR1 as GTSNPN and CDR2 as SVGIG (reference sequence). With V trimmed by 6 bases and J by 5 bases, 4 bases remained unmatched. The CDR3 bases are TGTGCCTGCCGGACTAGCGGGAGCAACGAGCAGTACTTC. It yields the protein CACRTSGSNEQYF.

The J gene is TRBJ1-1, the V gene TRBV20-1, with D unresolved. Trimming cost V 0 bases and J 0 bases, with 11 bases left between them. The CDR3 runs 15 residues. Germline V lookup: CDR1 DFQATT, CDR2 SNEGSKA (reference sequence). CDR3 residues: CSARDEQTMNTEAFF. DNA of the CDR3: TGCAGTGCTAGAGATGAACAGACCATGAACACTGAAGCTTTCTTT.

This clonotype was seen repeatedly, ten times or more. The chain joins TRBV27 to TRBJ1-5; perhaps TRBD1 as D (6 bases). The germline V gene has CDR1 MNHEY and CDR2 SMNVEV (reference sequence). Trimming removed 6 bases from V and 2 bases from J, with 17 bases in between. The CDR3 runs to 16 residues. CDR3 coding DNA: TGTGCCAGCAGCCGTGCAGGGGTTCAGGGCAATCAGCCCCAGCATTTT. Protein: CASSRAGVQGNQPQHF.

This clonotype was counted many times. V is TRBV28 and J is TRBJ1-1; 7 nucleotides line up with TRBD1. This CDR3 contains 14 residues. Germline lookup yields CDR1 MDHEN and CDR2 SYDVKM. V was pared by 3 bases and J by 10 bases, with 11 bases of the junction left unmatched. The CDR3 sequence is CASSLVQGWFGAFF. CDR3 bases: TGTGCCAGCAGTTTGGTACAGGGGTGGTTTGGAGCTTTCTTT.

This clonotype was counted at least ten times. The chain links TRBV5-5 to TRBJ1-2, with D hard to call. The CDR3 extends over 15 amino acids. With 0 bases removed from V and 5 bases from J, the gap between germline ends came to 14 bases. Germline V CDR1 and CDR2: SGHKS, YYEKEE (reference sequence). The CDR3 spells CASSLGTVLPYGYTF. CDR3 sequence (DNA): TGTGCCAGCAGCTTGGGAACAGTACTCCCTTATGGCTACACCTTC. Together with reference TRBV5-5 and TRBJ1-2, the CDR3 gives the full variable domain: DAGVTQSPTHLIKTRGQQVTLRCSPISGHKSVSWYQQVLGQGPQFIFQYYEKEERGRGNFPDRFSARQFPNYSSELNVNALLLGDSALYLCASSLGTVLPYGYTFGSGTRLTVV.

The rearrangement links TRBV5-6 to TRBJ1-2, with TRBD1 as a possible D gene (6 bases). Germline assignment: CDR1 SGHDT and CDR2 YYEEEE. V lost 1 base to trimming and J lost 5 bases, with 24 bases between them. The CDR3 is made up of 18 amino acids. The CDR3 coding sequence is TGTGCCAGCAGCTTGAGGGGGTCGGGGGCCCTGAGTCCTTATGGCTACACCTTC. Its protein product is CASSLRGSGALSPYGYTF.

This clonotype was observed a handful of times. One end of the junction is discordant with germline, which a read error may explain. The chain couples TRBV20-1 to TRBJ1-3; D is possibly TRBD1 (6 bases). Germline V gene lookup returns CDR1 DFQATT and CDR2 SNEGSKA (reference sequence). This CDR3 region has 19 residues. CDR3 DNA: TGCAGTGTTAGACCTCTTCTCCCAATCAGGGGAAGCTCTGGAAACACCATATATTTT. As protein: CSVRPLLPIRGSSGNTIYF.

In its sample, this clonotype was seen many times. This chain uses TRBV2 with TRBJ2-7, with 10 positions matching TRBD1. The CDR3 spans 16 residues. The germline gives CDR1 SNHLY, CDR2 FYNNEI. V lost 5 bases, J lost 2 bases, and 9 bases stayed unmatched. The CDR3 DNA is TGTGCCAGCAGTCTGCCTCCGGGACAGGGGACCTACGAGCAGTACTTC. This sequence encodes CASSLPPGQGTYEQYF.

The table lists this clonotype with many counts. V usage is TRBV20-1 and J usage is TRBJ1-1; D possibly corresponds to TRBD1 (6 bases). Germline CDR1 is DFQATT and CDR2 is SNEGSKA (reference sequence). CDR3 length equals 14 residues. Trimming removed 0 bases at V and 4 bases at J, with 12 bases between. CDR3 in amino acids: CSARDFQGITEAFF. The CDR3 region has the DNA TGCAGTGCTAGAGATTTTCAGGGGATCACTGAAGCTTTCTTT.

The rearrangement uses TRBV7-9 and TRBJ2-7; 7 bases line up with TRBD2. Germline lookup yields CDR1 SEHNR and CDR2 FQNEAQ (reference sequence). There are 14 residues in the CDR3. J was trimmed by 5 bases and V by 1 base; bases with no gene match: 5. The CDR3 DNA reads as TGTGCCAGCAGCTTAGGTGGCGGGAGCCACGAGCAGTACTTC. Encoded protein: CASSLGGGSHEQYF.

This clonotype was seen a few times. The CDR3 DNA sequence: TGCGCCAGCAGCTTGTTGGGGCCAGGGTTGGGCAATCAGCCCCAGCATTTT. Its translation: CASSLLGPGLGNQPQHF. This chain joins TRBV5-1 and TRBJ1-5; weak D call: TRBD1 (5 bases). This CDR3 comprises 17 residues. Germline values: CDR1 SGHRS, CDR2 YFSETQ. V lost 1 base and J 2 bases, leaving 16 bases between the germline ends.

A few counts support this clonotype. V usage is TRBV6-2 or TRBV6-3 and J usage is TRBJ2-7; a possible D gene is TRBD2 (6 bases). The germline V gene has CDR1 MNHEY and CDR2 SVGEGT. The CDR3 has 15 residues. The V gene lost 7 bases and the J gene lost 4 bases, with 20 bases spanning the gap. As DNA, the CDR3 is TGTGCCAGCAAGGGCGGGGTGGGGCGCGGGTACGAGCAGTACTTC. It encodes CASKGGVGRGYEQYF.